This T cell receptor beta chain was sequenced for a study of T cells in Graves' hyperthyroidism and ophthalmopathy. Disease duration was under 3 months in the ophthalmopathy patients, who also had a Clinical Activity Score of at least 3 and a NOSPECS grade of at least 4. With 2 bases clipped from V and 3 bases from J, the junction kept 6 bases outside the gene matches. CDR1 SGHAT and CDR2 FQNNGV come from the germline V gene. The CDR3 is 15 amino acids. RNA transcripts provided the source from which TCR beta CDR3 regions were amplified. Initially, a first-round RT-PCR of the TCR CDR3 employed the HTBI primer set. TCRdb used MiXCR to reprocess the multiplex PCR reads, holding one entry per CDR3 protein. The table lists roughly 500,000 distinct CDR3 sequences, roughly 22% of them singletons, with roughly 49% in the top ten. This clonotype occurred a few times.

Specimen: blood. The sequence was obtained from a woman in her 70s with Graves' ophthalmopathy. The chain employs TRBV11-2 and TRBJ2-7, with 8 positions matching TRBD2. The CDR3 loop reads CASSLTTSGGYEQYF. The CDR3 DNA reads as TGTGCCAGCAGCTTAACTACTAGCGGCGGCTACGAGCAGTACTTC.